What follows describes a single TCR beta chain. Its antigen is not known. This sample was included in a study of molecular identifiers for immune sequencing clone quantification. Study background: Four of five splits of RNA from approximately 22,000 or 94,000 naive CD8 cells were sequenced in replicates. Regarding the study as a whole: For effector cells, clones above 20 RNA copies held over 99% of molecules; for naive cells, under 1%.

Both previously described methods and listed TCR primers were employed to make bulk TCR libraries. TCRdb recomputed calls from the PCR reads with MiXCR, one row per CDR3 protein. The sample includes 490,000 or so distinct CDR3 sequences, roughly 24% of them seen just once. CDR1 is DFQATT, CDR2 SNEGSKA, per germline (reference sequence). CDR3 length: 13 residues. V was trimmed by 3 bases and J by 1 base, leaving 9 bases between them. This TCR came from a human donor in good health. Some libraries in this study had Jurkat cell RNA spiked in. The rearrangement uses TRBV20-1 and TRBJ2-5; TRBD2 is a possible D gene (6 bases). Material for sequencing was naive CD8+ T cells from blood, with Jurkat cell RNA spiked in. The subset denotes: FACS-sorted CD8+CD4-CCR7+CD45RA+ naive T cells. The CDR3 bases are TGCAGTGCTAGCCGGGACTTCCAAGAGACCCAGTACTTC. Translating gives CSASRDFQETQYF.